The clone carrying this T cell receptor beta chain was counted a few times. Generated by immunoSEQ multiplex PCR, the TCRdb table keeps only in-frame clones and is missing some. The repertoire holds a few hundred thousand clones, with approximately 84% as singletons. This sample stems from a study of blood T cell repertoires in COVID-19. The germline V gene has CDR1 MNHEY and CDR2 SVGAGI. The junction had 13 bases not matched to a gene; V was cut back by 7 bases and J by 8 bases. The CDR3 length is 15 residues. Sequencing was carried out using peripheral blood. This chain joins TRBV6-5 and TRBJ1-4, with 7 bases identical to TRBD1. The TCR originated in a person between 70 and 80 years old with COVID-19, enrolled during active disease. CDR3 bases: TGTGCCAGCACCACCTTTAACAGGGGTACCGAAAAACTGTTTTTT. Protein: CASTTFNRGTEKLFF.